This TCR beta chain emerged from a study of T-cell reconstitution after alpha-beta-depleted transplantation in children. General study results and limits: Fresh T-cell production supplied most of the T-cell counts and diversity seen one year after transplant. Some patients' high day-60 TCRbeta diversity was traced to surviving recipient T cells and thymic progenitors. Reports say that about two months after transplant, the alpha-beta T cells came out of several hundred graft clones that had expanded.

This clonotype was counted a few times. Its antigen is unidentified. Because it lacks the conserved phenylalanine or tryptophan at the end, this CDR3 is likely a read error. Germline CDR1 and CDR2: SGHRS and YFSETQ. The CDR3 is made up of 14 amino acids. V lost 4 bases and J lost 10; bases outside the gene matches: 11. Unique molecular identifiers tagged the TCRbeta library. TCRdb reprocessed the PCR reads with MiXCR, giving one entry per CDR3 protein. The sample includes 100,000 or so distinct CDR3 sequences, about 25% of them seen just once. This clonotype was sampled from a boy aged 2 to 10 with acute lymphoblastic leukemia, due to receive a stem cell transplant. The chain carries TRBV5-1 and TRBJ2-1; 7 nucleotides align to TRBD2. The source was PBMCs, collected before TCRalphabeta/CD19-depleted stem cell transplant. Here the CDR3 DNA reads TGCGCCAGCAGCCCCTGGGGAGGGAGAGAGGAGCAGTTCGTC. This translates into CASSPWGGREEQFV.